The entry below describes one T cell receptor beta chain. The data were obtained in a study of blood T cell repertoires in COVID-19. On the study more broadly: Sources were T cells, B-cell-depleted T cells, or PBMCs; the material itself was cDNA or gDNA.

Original processing notes: Reference gene primer amplification in the assay estimated nucleated cell counts. Profiled with immunoSEQ multiplex PCR; TCRdb holds only in-frame clones, not every one. That table is the source of V, J and clone size, and D and trimming were worked out from the DNA. The sample holds under 75,000 clones, approximately 92% seen once. Trimming shortened V by 0 bases and J by 6 bases, and 9 bases separated the two germline ends. Germline loops: CDR1 SGHAT, CDR2 FQNNGV. CDR3 length: 13 residues. The sequence was collected from a man aged 45-65 years with active COVID-19. Sequenced sample: peripheral blood. This chain joins TRBV11-2 and TRBJ2-7; D possibly corresponds to TRBD1 (5 bases). CDR3 sequence reads: CASSLDRVGEQYF. The CDR3 region has the DNA TGTGCCAGCAGCTTAGACAGGGTAGGCGAGCAGTACTTC.